The 22 T cell receptor beta chains presented below share a single source sample, sequenced in a study of blood T cell repertoires in COVID-19. Profiling relied on immunoSEQ multiplex PCR, and the TCRdb table lists in-frame clones only, not all of them. The top ten hold 6.2% of the sample, which has 35,000 to 55,000 clones, 55% to 75% seen once. Sequencing was done on a sample of peripheral blood. The receptors originated from a man older than 75 with acute or convalescent COVID-19.

The chain carries TRBV6-1 and TRBJ1-2, with D uncertain. The V end lost 9 bases, the J end lost 0 bases, and 14 bases lay between the germline ends. Germline V lookup: CDR1 MNHNS, CDR2 SASEGT. The CDR3 runs to 14 residues. The CDR3 region has the DNA TGTGCCAGTGTCAACAGCCAGCCTAACTATGGCTACACCTTC. This gives the protein CASVNSQPNYGYTF.

The chain couples TRBV27 to TRBJ1-2; 10 positions match TRBD1. The junction had 14 bases not matched to a gene; V was cut back by 0 bases and J by 4 bases. Germline V gives CDR1 MNHEY, CDR2 SMNVEV (reference sequence). The CDR3 covers 19 residues. DNA of the CDR3: TGTGCCAGCAGTTTATCGGGATTGAGGGCGGACAGGGGGGTCTATGGCTACACCTTC. Amino acid sequence: CASSLSGLRADRGVYGYTF.

This clone occurred a few times. This sequence joins TRBV9 and TRBJ1-5; 10 positions match TRBD1. J lost 5 bases, V lost 4 bases, and 12 bases had no gene match. Germline CDR1 SGDLS, CDR2 YYNGEE. The CDR3 has 17 amino acids. CDR3 protein: CASSLRDRGIGYQPQHF. The CDR3 DNA reads TGTGCCAGCAGCCTCCGGGACAGGGGTATCGGTTATCAGCCCCAGCATTTT.

This clone turned up a few times. The chain recombines TRBV6-5 with TRBJ1-3; D is unresolved. The V gene lost 4 bases and the J gene lost 1 base, with 11 bases spanning the gap. The CDR3 runs to 15 residues. The germline CDR1 and CDR2 sequences are MNHEY and SVGAGI. The CDR3 nucleotides are TGTGCCAGCAGTTTGACTCGGGAGTCTGGAAACACCATATATTTT. It yields the protein CASSLTRESGNTIYF.

The rearrangement uses TRBV18 and TRBJ1-4; D not resolved. Germline-derived CDR1 and CDR2 are KGHSH and LQKENI. The V end was cut by 2 bases, the J end by 0 bases, with 7 bases between. The CDR3 runs to 15 residues. CDR3 protein: CASSPYSATNEKLFF. The CDR3 DNA reads as TGTGCCAGCTCACCATATTCAGCAACTAATGAAAAACTGTTTTTT. The full variable domain, completed using reference TRBV18 and TRBJ1-4, is NAGVMQNPRHLVRRRGQEARLRCSPMKGHSHVYWYRQLPEEGLKFMVYLQKENIIDESGMPKERFSAEFPKEGPSILRIQQVVRGDSAAYFCASSPYSATNEKLFFGSGTQLSVL.

This chain joins TRBV29-1 and TRBJ2-1; perhaps TRBD1 as D (5 bases). This CDR3 has 16 amino acids. Trimming took off 7 bases at V and 7 bases at J, with 26 bases between the two ends. CDR1 is SQVTM, CDR2 ANQGSEA, per germline. The CDR3 loop reads CSAGQGGWDTVNEQFF. CDR3 sequence (DNA): TGCAGCGCTGGACAAGGTGGTTGGGATACAGTGAATGAGCAGTTCTTC.

The rearrangement links TRBV14 to TRBJ2-7; 10 bases match TRBD1. Germline values: CDR1 SGHDN, CDR2 FVKESK. The CDR3 is made up of 15 amino acids. V trimming: 2 bases; J trimming: 0 bases; junction bases outside the gene matches: 1. In DNA form, the CDR3 reads TGTGCCAGCAGCCAATGGGACAGGGGCTCCTACGAGCAGTACTTC. Its protein is CASSQWDRGSYEQYF.

The rearrangement links TRBV25-1 to TRBJ2-7, with D possibly being TRBD2 (5 bases). The CDR3 has 14 residues. V lost 0 bases and J 3 bases, leaving 9 bases between the germline ends. Germline V lookup: CDR1 MGHDK, CDR2 SYGVNS. In DNA, the CDR3 is TGTGCCAGCAGTGAATATCATCGGGGCTACGAGCAGTACTTC. Translation: CASSEYHRGYEQYF.

The chain has TRBV4-1 and TRBJ2-1; 7 nucleotides align to TRBD1. V trimming: 4 bases; J trimming: 5 bases; junction bases outside the gene matches: 5. This CDR3 spans 14 amino acids. Germline CDR1 reads MGHRA; CDR2 reads YSYEKL. CDR3 in DNA: TGCGCCAGCAGCCCGCAGGGGGACGACAATGAGCAGTTCTTC. Residues: CASSPQGDDNEQFF.

This chain joins TRBV5-4 and TRBJ2-1, with a weak D call TRBD2 (5 bases). The germline V gene encodes CDR1 SGHNT and CDR2 YYREEE (reference sequence). The V end was cut by 2 bases, the J end by 0 bases, with 9 bases between. CDR3 length: 15 residues. In DNA form, the CDR3 reads TGTGCCAGCAGCTTAGCGGCGAGCTCCTACAATGAGCAGTTCTTC. Protein sequence: CASSLAASSYNEQFF. Variable domain in full (rest from reference TRBV5-4 and TRBJ2-1): ETGVTQSPTHLIKTRGQQVTLRCSSQSGHNTVSWYQQALGQGPQFIFQYYREEENGRGNFPPRFSGLQFPNYSSELNVNALELDDSALYLCASSLAASSYNEQFFGPGTRLTVL.

This clone was counted only a few times. The V call is TRBV7-6, the J call TRBJ1-3, with TRBD1 as a possible D gene (5 bases). V lost 5 bases and J 0 bases, leaving 14 bases between the germline ends. Germline V gene data show CDR1 as SGHVS and CDR2 as FNYEAQ. The CDR3 consists of 16 residues. The CDR3 DNA follows: TGTGCCAGCAGCCCTGGGACTCCCAGCTCTGGAAACACCATATATTTT. It is translated as CASSPGTPSSGNTIYF.

This clone was observed a few times. The chain employs TRBV3-1 (or the pseudogene TRBV3-2) and TRBJ2-3; D call uncertain. The CDR3 is 13 residues long. V gave up 1 base and J gave up 4 bases, with 6 bases separating them. Germline V gene lookup returns CDR1 LGHDT and CDR2 YNNKEL (reference sequence). The CDR3 spells CASSQVVADTQYF. CDR3 nucleotide sequence: TGTGCCAGCAGCCAAGTAGTCGCAGATACGCAGTATTTT.

The genes are TRBV6-5 and TRBJ2-4; possibly TRBD1 for D (6 bases). The CDR3 is 15 residues long. Trimming removed 6 bases from V and 0 bases from J, with 12 bases in between. Germline loops: CDR1 MNHEY, CDR2 SVGAGI. The CDR3 spells CASSRGQLAKNIQYF. Written as DNA, the CDR3 is TGTGCCAGCAGCCGTGGACAGCTAGCCAAAAACATTCAGTACTTC.

This clone was recorded many times. J is TRBJ2-5 and V is TRBV4-1; D is ambiguous. This CDR3 region has 15 residues. The ends were cut back, 0 bases at V and 5 bases at J, with 13 bases in the middle. Germline CDR1 reads MGHRA; CDR2 reads YSYEKL. This chain's CDR3 is CASSQELTGEETQYF. DNA for the CDR3: TGCGCCAGCAGCCAAGAATTGACCGGAGAGGAGACCCAGTACTTC.

This chain joins TRBV3-1 (or the pseudogene TRBV3-2) and TRBJ1-4, with a weak D call TRBD1 (5 bases). The CDR3 spans 17 residues. The V gene's germline CDR1 is LGHDT and CDR2 YNNKEL (reference sequence). V was shortened by 1 base and J by 8 bases, with 20 bases between the two germline ends. The CDR3 DNA is TGTGCCAGCAGCCAAGGCTCATCCTCCGGGGGGACGGAAAAACTGTTTTTT. It encodes CASSQGSSSGGTEKLFF.

About this clone itself: A junction end diverges from the germline sequence, so it may reflect a read error. The chain links TRBV9 to TRBJ2-7; D might be TRBD1 (6 bases). CDR1 is SGDLS and CDR2 is YYNGEE in the germline V gene. This CDR3 region has 11 residues. The CDR3 region is CASSGAAGVSF. The CDR3 DNA reads TGTGCCAGCAGCGGCGCGGCAGGGGTTTCCTTC.

The chain recombines TRBV5-4 with TRBJ2-5; a weak D match, TRBD1 (5 bases). The CDR3 covers 13 residues. V was pared by 4 bases and J by 2 bases, with 9 bases between. Germline CDR1 is SGHNT and CDR2 is YYREEE (reference sequence). In nucleotides, the CDR3 is TGTGCCAGCAGCGCGGACATACAAGAGACCCAGTACTTC. It encodes CASSADIQETQYF.

The chain has TRBV30 and TRBJ2-1; 9 bases are shared with TRBD1. Germline CDR1 GTSNPN, CDR2 SVGIG (reference sequence). The J segment lost 8 bases and the V segment lost 2 bases, leaving 13 bases of the junction unmatched. This CDR3 spans 16 amino acids. CDR3 protein: CAWSLRTGATFDEQFF. The CDR3, as DNA: TGTGCCTGGAGTTTACGGACAGGGGCCACGTTCGATGAGCAGTTCTTC.

The CDR3 sequence: CASSGGQGEYGYTF. CDR3 coding DNA: TGCGCCAGCAGCGGCGGACAGGGCGAATATGGCTACACCTTC. This sequence joins TRBV5-1 and TRBJ1-2, with 8 bases lining up with TRBD1. V shed 4 bases and J 5 bases; nucleotides not matched to a gene: 7. This CDR3 region has 14 residues. The germline V gene encodes CDR1 SGHRS and CDR2 YFSETQ. The entire variable domain, with the rest obtained from reference TRBV5-1 and TRBJ1-2, is as follows: KAGVTQTPRYLIKTRGQQVTLSCSPISGHRSVSWYQQTPGQGLQFLFEYFSETQRNKGNFPGRFSGRQFSNSRSEMNVSTLELGDSALYLCASSGGQGEYGYTFGSGTRLTVV.

The chain uses TRBV30 and TRBJ1-3; D is ambiguous. V shed 4 bases and J shed 4 bases, with 11 bases lying between them. This CDR3 is 13 amino acids long. CDR1 and CDR2 from the germline V gene are GTSNPN and SVGIG (reference sequence). The CDR3 DNA reads as TGTGCCTGGAACGGTCCGGGAGGAAACACCATATATTTT. Its translation: CAWNGPGGNTIYF.

The chain links TRBV11-2 to TRBJ2-5; 14 nucleotides line up with TRBD2. CDR1 and CDR2 from the germline V gene are SGHAT and FQNNGV. The trim removed 5 bases at V and 6 bases at J, leaving 11 bases unmatched. The CDR3 is made up of 17 amino acids. The DNA for the CDR3 is TGTGCCAGCAGCGTACGAACCGGGACTAGCGGGAGTCAGACCCAGTACTTC. It specifies CASSVRTGTSGSQTQYF.

The J gene is TRBJ2-7, the V gene TRBV6-6; TRBD1 agrees at 9 bases. The CDR3 totals 16 residues. Unmatched junction bases numbered 8, after V lost 1 base and J lost 4 bases. CDR1 is MNHNY, CDR2 SVGAGI, per germline (reference sequence). CDR3 protein: CASSYLGRDRAYEQYF. The CDR3 DNA follows: TGTGCCAGCAGTTACTTGGGCCGGGACAGGGCGTACGAGCAGTACTTC.